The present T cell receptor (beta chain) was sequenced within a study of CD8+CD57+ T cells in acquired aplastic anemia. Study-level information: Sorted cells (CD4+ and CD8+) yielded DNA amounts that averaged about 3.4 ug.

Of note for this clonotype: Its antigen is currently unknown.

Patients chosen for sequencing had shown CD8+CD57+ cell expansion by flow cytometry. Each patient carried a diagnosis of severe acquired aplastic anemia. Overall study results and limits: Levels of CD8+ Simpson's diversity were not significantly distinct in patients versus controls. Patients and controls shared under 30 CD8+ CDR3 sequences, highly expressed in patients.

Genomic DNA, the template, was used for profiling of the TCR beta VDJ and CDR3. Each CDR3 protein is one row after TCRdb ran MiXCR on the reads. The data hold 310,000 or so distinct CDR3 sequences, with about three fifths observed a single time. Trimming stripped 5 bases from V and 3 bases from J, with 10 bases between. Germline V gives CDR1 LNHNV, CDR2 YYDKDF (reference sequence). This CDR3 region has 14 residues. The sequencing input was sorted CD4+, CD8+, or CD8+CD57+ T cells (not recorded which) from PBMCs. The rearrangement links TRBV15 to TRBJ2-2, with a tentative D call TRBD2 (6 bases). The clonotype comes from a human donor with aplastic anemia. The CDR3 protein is CATSPSADTGELFF. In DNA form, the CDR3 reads TGTGCCACCAGCCCTAGCGCGGACACCGGGGAGCTGTTTTTT.